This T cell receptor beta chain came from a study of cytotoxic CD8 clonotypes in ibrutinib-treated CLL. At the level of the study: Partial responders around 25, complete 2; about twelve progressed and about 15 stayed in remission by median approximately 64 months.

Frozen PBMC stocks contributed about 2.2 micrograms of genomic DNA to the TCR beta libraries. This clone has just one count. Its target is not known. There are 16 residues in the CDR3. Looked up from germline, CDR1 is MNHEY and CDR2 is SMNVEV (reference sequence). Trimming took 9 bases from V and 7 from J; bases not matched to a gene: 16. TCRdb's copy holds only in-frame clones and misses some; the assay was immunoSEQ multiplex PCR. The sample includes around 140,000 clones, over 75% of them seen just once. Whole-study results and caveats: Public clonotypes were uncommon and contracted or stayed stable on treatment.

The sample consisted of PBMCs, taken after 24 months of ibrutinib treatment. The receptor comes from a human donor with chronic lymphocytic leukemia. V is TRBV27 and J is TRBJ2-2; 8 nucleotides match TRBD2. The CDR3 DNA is TGTGCCAGTATACCCCGGGACCCAAGCGGGGGCGGGGAGCTGTTTTTT. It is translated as CASIPRDPSGGGELFF.